Presented here are 17 T cell receptor beta chains from one specimen sequenced in a study of human T cells and chemical hapten exposure. TCRdb reprocessed the RACE reads with MiXCR, giving one entry per CDR3 protein. The repertoire includes 360,000 or so distinct CDR3 sequences, about 6% of them detected once, and about 6% sits in the top ten. Time point of the sample: patch test 2, 6 weeks after DPC sensitization. Treatment described: therapeutic diphenylcyclopropenone sensitization with weekly scalp DPC. The sequencing here drew on whole blood, taken in connection with sensitization to the hapten diphenylcyclopropenone (DPC). Receptors originate from a woman aged 18-30 years with alopecia areata. Some clones in this sample may be carry-over from other donors' samples.

This clonotype came up a few times. The V and J genes are TRBV12-3 or TRBV12-4 and TRBJ2-5; perhaps TRBD1 as D (5 bases). Trimming stripped 4 bases from V and 2 bases from J, with 11 bases between. This CDR3 has 14 amino acids. CDR3 DNA sequence: TGTGCCAGCAGTTACCGGACACAGCAAGAGACCCAGTACTTC. Protein: CASSYRTQQETQYF.

At least ten counts were recorded for this clonotype. The CDR3 region is CASSLRGGEQFF. The CDR3 coding sequence is TGTGCCAGCAGTTTAAGGGGGGGTGAGCAGTTCTTC. The chain carries TRBV27 and TRBJ2-1; possibly TRBD2 for D (7 bases). The length of the CDR3 is 12 residues. From germline, CDR1 is MNHEY and CDR2 SMNVEV (reference sequence). V lost 2 bases, J lost 9 bases, and 8 bases lay in between.

The rearrangement uses TRBV6-2 or TRBV6-3 and TRBJ2-5; D unresolved. Germline CDR1 MNHEY, CDR2 SVGEGT. The CDR3 has 14 residues. Trimming left V 4 bases short and J 4 bases short, with 13 bases between. The CDR3 here is CASSSNPIGETQYF. CDR3 sequence (DNA): TGTGCCAGCAGTTCCAACCCGATAGGAGAGACCCAGTACTTC.

To note about this clonotype: One junction end does not reproduce the germline sequence, and a read error may be involved. The chain carries TRBV18 and TRBJ1-1; a possible D gene is TRBD1 (6 bases). The CDR3 runs 13 residues. The germline V gene encodes CDR1 KGHSH and CDR2 LQKENI. CDR3 amino acids: CASSSRDNSEAFF. The CDR3, as DNA: TGTGCCAGCTCATCCCGGGACAACAGTGAAGCTTTCTTT.

V and J are TRBV6-6 and TRBJ1-3; D is possibly TRBD1 (6 bases). Germline CDR1 reads MNHNY; CDR2 reads SVGAGI (reference sequence). V shed 0 bases and J shed 0 bases, with 12 bases lying between them. The CDR3 extends over 17 amino acids. The CDR3 bases are TGTGCCAGCAGTTACTCAGGACAGCCCCTCTCTGGAAACACCATATATTTT. Its protein product is CASSYSGQPLSGNTIYF.

This chain uses TRBV7-2 with TRBJ2-2; the match to TRBD2 covers 14 bases. CDR3 length: 19 residues. The V gene's germline CDR1 is SGHTA and CDR2 FQGNSA. V lost 5 bases to trimming and J lost 1 base; unmatched junction nucleotides: 9. CDR3 bases: TGTGCCAGCAGCCCGACTAGCGGGGGGGCCTTCGAGAACACCGGGGAGCTGTTTTTT. Its protein product is CASSPTSGGAFENTGELFF.

This rearrangement joins TRBV6-2 or TRBV6-3 to TRBJ1-2; D gene uncertain. Germline V gives CDR1 MNHEY, CDR2 SVGEGT. The V end was cut by 0 bases, the J end by 8 bases, with 13 bases between. This CDR3 is 14 amino acids long. The CDR3: CASSYSELHLGYTF. The CDR3 nucleotides read TGTGCCAGCAGTTACTCGGAGCTTCACCTCGGCTACACCTTC.

The sample holds many counts of this clonotype. This rearrangement joins TRBV6-2 or TRBV6-3 to TRBJ1-1; D gene ambiguous. The germline V and J ends were trimmed by 2 bases and 5 bases, with 12 bases remaining between them. CDR3 length equals 14 residues. Per germline, CDR1 MNHEY and CDR2 SVGEGT. The CDR3 sequence: CASSYSSRGTEAFF. As DNA, the CDR3 is TGTGCCAGCAGTTACAGTAGTCGAGGAACTGAAGCTTTCTTT.

This clonotype has a count of ten or more. The V and J genes are TRBV4-3 and TRBJ2-1, with D possibly matching TRBD1 (6 bases). The CDR3 loop spans 14 amino acids. The V gene lost 5 bases and the J gene lost 4 bases, with 12 bases spanning the gap. CDR1 LGHNA and CDR2 YSLEER come from the germline V gene. CDR3 nucleotides: TGCGCCAGCAGCATAGCAGGGGTTTACAATGAGCAGTTCTTC. Its translation is CASSIAGVYNEQFF.

Of note for this clonotype: A read error may explain this, as a much larger clone is one base away. The chain is built from TRBV20-1 and TRBJ1-1, with 7 bases aligning to TRBD1. The CDR3 runs 16 residues. Germline V gene lookup returns CDR1 DFQATT and CDR2 SNEGSKA (reference sequence). The CDR3, as DNA: TGCATTGCATGGAGGGGGCAGGATGCGATGAACACTGAAGCTTTCTTT. Translated, it gives CIAWRGQDAMNTEAFF.

This clonotype was seen a single time. This sequence joins TRBV6-4 and TRBJ2-3, with a weak D call TRBD1 (5 bases). The CDR3 spans 16 residues. V was cut by 0 bases and J by 4 bases, with 14 bases left in between. Germline V gene sequence: CDR1 MRHNA, CDR2 SNTAGT. The CDR3 nucleotides are TGTGCCAGCAGTGACTCGGACATGGCGAGTCCAGATACGCAGTATTTT. It encodes CASSDSDMASPDTQYF.

This clonotype was seen ten or more times. V and J are TRBV25-1 and TRBJ1-2; D call uncertain. Trimming cost V 5 bases and J 5 bases, with 6 bases left between them. This CDR3 is 11 amino acids long. Germline V lookup: CDR1 MGHDK, CDR2 SYGVNS. The CDR3 is CASSTTYGYTF. As DNA, the CDR3 is TGTGCCAGCAGTACTACTTATGGCTACACCTTC.

This clonotype was observed many times. This sequence joins TRBV10-2 and TRBJ1-1; 7 bases line up with TRBD1. Trimming at V came to 3 bases and at J to 8 bases, leaving 6 bases not matched to a gene. This CDR3 is built from 13 residues. Looked up from germline, CDR1 is WSHSY and CDR2 is SAAADI. This CDR3 reads CASSDLGGNEAFF. The CDR3 nucleotides read TGCGCCAGCAGTGATTTAGGGGGCAACGAAGCTTTCTTT.

This clonotype was detected many times. The V call is TRBV3-1, the J call TRBJ2-7, with D tentatively TRBD2 (6 bases). This CDR3 is 14 amino acids long. The germline V and J ends were trimmed by 6 bases and 2 bases, with 14 bases remaining between them. CDR1 is LGHDT and CDR2 is YNNKEL in the germline V gene (reference sequence). Here the CDR3 DNA reads TGTGCCAGCAGACGGCGGGGAGCAACCTACGAGCAGTACTTC. It codes for CASRRRGATYEQYF.

Comment on this clonotype: One base away lies a much larger clone, so this may be a sequencing read error. The missing conserved phenylalanine or tryptophan at the end of this CDR3 makes a read error likely. V and J are TRBV12-3 or TRBV12-4 and TRBJ1-1, with no clear D. This CDR3 is 11 amino acids long. V shed 6 bases and J shed 8 bases, with 10 bases lying between them. This CDR3 reads CASSPPTEAFL. In DNA form, the CDR3 reads TGTGCCAGCAGCCCTCCGACAGAAGCTTTCTTA.

This clonotype was detected ten times or more. The J gene is TRBJ1-2, the V gene TRBV29-1, with 8 bases fitting TRBD1. This CDR3 comprises 15 residues. J was trimmed by 3 bases and V by 6 bases; bases with no gene match: 12. Germline values: CDR1 SQVTM, CDR2 ANQGSEA. The CDR3 sequence: CSVDARTGIDYGYTF. The CDR3 nucleotides read TGCAGCGTCGACGCCAGGACAGGGATAGACTATGGCTACACCTTC. Variable domain in full (rest from reference TRBV29-1 and TRBJ1-2): SAVISQKPSRDICQRGTSLTIQCQVDSQVTMMFWYRQQPGQSLTLIATANQGSEATYESGFVIDKFPISRPNLTFSTLTVSNMSPEDSSIYLCSVDARTGIDYGYTFGSGTRLTVV.

The chain employs TRBV12-5 and TRBJ2-1; TRBD2 might be the D (5 bases). The CDR3 has 16 residues. Germline V lookup: CDR1 LGHNT, CDR2 FRNRAP. V was trimmed by 0 bases and J by 5 bases, leaving 14 bases between them. The CDR3 DNA follows: TGTGCTAGTGGTTTGGTCGACTATGCAAAGGACAATGAGCAGTTCTTC. Its protein product is CASGLVDYAKDNEQFF.